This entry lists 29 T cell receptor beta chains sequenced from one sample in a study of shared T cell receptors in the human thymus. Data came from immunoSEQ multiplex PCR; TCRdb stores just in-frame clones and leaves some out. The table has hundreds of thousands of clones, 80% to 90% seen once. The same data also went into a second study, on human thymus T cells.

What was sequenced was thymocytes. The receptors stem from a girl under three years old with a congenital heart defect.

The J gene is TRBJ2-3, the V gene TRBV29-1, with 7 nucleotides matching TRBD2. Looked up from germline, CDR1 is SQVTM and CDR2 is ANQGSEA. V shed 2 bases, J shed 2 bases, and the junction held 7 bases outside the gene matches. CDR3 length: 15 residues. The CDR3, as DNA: TGCAGCGTTGAACGTAGGGGAGGGTTCACAGATACGCAGTATTTT. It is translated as CSVERRGGFTDTQYF.

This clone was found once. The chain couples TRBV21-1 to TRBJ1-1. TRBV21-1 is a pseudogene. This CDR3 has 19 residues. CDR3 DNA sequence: TGTGCCAGCAGCAAAGATGAATGGAGAGGAGGGAGGGATCACACTGAAGCTTTCTTT. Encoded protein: CASSKDEWRGGRDHTEAFF.

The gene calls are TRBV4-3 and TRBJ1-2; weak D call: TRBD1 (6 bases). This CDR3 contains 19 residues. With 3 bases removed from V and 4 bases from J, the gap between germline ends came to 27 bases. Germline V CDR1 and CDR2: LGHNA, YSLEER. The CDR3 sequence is CASSHQTLTGTLHLYGYTF. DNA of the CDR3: TGCGCCAGCAGCCATCAAACCTTAACCGGGACACTCCACCTCTATGGCTACACCTTC.

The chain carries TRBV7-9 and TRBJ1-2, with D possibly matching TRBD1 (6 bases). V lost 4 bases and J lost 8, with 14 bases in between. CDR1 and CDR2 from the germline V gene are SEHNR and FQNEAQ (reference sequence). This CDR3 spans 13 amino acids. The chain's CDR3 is CASSSRTAVGYTF. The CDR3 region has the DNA TGTGCCAGCAGCTCTCGGACAGCCGTAGGCTACACCTTC.

In DNA, the CDR3 is TGTGCCTGGAGTGCCCCCAGGACACCTCGACCCCCCAATGAAAAACTGTTTTTT. Residues: CAWSAPRTPRPPNEKLFF. This sequence joins TRBV30 and TRBJ1-4, with D maybe TRBD1 (5 bases). The V gene lost 1 base and the J gene lost 5 bases, with 23 bases spanning the gap. Germline V lookup: CDR1 GTSNPN, CDR2 SVGIG (reference sequence). CDR3 length: 18 residues.

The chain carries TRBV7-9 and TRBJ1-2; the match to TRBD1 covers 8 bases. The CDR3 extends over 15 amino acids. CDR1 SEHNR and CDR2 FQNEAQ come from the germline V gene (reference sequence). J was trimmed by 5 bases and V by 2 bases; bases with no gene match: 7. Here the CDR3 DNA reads TGTGCCAGCAGCTTAATCGGACAGGGTCGGTATGGCTACACCTTC. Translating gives CASSLIGQGRYGYTF.

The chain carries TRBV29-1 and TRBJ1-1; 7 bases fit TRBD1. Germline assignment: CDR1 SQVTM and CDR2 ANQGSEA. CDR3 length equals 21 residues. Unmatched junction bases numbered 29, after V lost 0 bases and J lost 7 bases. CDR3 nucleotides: TGCAGCGTTGAAGATCTAAACCGCCCGGGGACAGTGAGAAAGGATCCGGGTGAAGCTTTCTTT. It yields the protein CSVEDLNRPGTVRKDPGEAFF.

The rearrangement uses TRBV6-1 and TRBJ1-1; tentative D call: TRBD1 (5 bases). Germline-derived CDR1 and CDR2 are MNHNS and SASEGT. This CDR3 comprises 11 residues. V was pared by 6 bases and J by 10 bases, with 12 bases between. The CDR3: CASRSRVLAFF. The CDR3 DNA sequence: TGTGCCAGCAGGAGCAGGGTCTTAGCTTTCTTT.

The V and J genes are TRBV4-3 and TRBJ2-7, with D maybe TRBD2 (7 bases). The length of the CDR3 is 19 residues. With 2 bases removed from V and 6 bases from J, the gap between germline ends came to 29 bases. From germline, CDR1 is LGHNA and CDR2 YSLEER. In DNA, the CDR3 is TGCGCCAGCAGCCAAATTCGTCAGGGTGGCGGGGGCGATTGGGTCGAGCAGTACTTC. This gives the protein CASSQIRQGGGGDWVEQYF.

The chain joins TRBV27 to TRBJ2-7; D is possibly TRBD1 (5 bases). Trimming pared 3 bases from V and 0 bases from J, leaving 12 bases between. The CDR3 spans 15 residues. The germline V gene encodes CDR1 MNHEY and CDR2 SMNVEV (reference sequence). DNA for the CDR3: TGTGCCAGCAGTTTGGGTCAGGGCGTCTCCTACGAGCAGTACTTC. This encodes CASSLGQGVSYEQYF.

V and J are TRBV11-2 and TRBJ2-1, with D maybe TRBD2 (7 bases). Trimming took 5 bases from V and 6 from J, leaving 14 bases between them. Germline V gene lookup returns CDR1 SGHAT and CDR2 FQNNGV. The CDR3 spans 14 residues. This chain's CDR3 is CASSPRAGANEQFF. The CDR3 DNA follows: TGTGCCAGCAGCCCCCGGGCGGGGGCCAATGAGCAGTTCTTC.

CDR3 nucleotide sequence: TGTGCCAGCTCACCAAGGGCAGGGGGCGGCGGCGAGCAGTACTTC. It yields the protein CASSPRAGGGGEQYF. This chain connects TRBV18 to TRBJ2-7, with 8 bases aligning to TRBD1. The CDR3 is 15 residues long. CDR1 and CDR2 (germline): KGHSH, LQKENI. With 2 bases clipped from V and 6 bases from J, the junction kept 9 bases outside the gene matches.

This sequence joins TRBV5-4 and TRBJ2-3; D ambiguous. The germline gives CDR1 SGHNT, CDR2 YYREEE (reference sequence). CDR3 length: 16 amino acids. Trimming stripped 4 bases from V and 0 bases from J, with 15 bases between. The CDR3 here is CASSGLRSRSTDTQYF. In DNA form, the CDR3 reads TGTGCCAGCAGCGGCTTGCGGTCCCGGAGCACAGATACGCAGTATTTT.

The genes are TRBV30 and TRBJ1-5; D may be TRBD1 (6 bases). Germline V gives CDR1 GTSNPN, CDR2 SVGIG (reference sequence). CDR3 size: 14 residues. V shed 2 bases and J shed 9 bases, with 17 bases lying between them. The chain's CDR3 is CAWSNSTGRRPQHF. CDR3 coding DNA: TGTGCCTGGAGTAACTCGACAGGCCGAAGGCCCCAGCATTTT.

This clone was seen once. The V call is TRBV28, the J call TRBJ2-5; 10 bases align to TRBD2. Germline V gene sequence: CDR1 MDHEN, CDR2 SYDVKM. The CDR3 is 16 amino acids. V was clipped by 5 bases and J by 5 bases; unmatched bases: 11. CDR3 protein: CASSLSLAGARETQYF. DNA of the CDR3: TGTGCCAGCAGTCTTTCGCTAGCGGGGGCCCGGGAGACCCAGTACTTC.

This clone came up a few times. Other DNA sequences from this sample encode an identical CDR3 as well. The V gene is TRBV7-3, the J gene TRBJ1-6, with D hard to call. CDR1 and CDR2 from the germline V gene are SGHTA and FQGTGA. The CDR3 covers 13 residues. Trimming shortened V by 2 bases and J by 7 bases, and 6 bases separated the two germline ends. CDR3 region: CASSLRGNSPLHF. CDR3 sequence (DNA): TGTGCCAGCAGCTTACGGGGAAATTCACCCCTCCACTTT.

The CDR3 DNA follows: TGTGCCAGCACGCAGACAGGGAGCTACAATGAGCAGTTCTTC. Amino acids: CASTQTGSYNEQFF. The chain couples TRBV6-6 to TRBJ2-1, with 7 bases fitting TRBD1. Germline V gene lookup returns CDR1 MNHNY and CDR2 SVGAGI (reference sequence). V was pared by 7 bases and J by 3 bases, with 6 bases of the junction left unmatched. CDR3 length: 14 residues.

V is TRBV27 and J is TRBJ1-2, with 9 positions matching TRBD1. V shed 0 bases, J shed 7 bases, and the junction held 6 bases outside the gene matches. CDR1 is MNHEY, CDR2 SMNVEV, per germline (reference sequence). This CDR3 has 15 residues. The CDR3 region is CASSLSTGGGGGYTF. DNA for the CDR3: TGTGCCAGCAGTTTATCGACAGGGGGGGGAGGTGGCTACACCTTC.

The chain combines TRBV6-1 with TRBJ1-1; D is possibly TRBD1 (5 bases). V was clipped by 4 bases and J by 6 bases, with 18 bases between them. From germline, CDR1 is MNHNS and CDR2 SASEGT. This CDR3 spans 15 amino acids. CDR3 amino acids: CASSVRWQGRSEAFF. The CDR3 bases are TGTGCCAGCAGTGTGAGATGGCAGGGCAGGTCTGAAGCTTTCTTT.

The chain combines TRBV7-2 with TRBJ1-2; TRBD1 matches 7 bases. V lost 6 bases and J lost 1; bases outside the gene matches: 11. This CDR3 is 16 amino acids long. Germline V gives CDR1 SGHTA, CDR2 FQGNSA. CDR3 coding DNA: TGTGCCAGCAGTCAGATACCGGGACAGAATAACTATGGCTACACCTTC. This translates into CASSQIPGQNNYGYTF.

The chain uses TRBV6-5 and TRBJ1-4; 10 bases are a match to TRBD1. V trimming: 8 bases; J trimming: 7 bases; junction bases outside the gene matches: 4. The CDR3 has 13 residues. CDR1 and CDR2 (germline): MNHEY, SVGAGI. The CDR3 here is CASFRDRGEKLFF. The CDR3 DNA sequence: TGTGCCAGCTTTCGGGACAGGGGTGAAAAACTGTTTTTT.

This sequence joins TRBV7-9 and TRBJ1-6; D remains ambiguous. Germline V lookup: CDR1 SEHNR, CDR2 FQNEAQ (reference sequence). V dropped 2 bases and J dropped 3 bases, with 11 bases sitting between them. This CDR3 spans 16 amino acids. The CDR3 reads CASSLLRQHYNSPLHF. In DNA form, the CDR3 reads TGTGCCAGCAGCTTATTGAGGCAGCACTATAATTCACCCCTCCACTTT.

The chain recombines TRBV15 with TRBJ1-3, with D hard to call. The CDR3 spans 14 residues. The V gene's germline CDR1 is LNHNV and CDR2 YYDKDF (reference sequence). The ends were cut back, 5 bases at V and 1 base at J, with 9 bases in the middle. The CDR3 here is CATSLGLSGNTIYF. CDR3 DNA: TGTGCCACCAGCCTTGGACTGTCTGGAAACACCATATATTTT.

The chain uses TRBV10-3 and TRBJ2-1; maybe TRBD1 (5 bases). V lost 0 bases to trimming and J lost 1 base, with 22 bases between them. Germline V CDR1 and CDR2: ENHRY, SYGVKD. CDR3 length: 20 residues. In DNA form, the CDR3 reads TGTGCCATCAGTGAGTCGAGAGGACACCCAGGGCCGCGTTCCTACAATGAGCAGTTCTTC. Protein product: CAISESRGHPGPRSYNEQFF.

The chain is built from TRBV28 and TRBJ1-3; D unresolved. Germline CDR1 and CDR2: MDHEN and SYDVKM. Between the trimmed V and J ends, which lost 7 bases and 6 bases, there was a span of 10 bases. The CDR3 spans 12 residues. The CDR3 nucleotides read TGTGCCAGCATCTCAGCGATAAACACCATATATTTT. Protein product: CASISAINTIYF.

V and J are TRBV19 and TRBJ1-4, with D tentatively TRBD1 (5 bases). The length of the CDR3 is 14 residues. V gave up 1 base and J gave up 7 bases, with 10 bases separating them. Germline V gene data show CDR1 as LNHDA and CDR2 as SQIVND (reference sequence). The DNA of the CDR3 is TGTGCCAGTAGTATAGCGGGGGTCGGTGAAAAACTGTTTTTT. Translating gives CASSIAGVGEKLFF. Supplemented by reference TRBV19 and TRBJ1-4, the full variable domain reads DGGITQSPKYLFRKEGQNVTLSCEQNLNHDAMYWYRQDPGQGLRLIYYSQIVNDFQKGDIAEGYSVSREKKESFPLTVTSAQKNPTAFYLCASSIAGVGEKLFFGSGTQLSVL.

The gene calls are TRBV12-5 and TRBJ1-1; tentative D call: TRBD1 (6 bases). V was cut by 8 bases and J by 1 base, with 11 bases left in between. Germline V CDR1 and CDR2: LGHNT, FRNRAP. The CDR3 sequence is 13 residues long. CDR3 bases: TGTGCTAGTAGTGCAGGGGCGAACACTGAAGCTTTCTTT. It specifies CASSAGANTEAFF.

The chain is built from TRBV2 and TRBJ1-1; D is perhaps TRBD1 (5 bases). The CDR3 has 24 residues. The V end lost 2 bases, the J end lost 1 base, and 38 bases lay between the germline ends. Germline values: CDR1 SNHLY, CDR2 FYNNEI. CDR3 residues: CASSEPNPPVGQGTLTWGNTEAFF. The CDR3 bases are TGTGCCAGCAGTGAACCCAACCCCCCCGTCGGCCAGGGCACTTTAACATGGGGGAACACTGAAGCTTTCTTT.

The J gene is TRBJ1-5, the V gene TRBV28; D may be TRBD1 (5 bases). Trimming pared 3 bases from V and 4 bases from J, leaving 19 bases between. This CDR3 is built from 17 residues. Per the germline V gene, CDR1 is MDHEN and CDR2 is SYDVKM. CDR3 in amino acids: CASSFCHRPATNQPQHF. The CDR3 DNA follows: TGTGCCAGCAGTTTTTGTCACAGGCCTGCTACGAATCAGCCCCAGCATTTT.